The 22 T cell receptor beta chains given below trace back to one sample, sequenced in a study of T cell responses to AZD1222 COVID-19 vaccine. The data were produced by immunoSEQ multiplex PCR, yet TCRdb's version contains in-frame clones alone and is incomplete. The data show approximately 110,000 clones, under 90% seen once. The material was peripheral blood, obtained on day 0 of AZD1222 vaccination. The receptors stem from an adult in good health.

The J gene is TRBJ1-4, the V gene TRBV3-1 (or the pseudogene TRBV3-2); TRBD1 matches 7 bases. Germline CDR1 reads LGHDT; CDR2 reads YNNKEL (reference sequence). The CDR3 sequence is 15 residues long. V lost 1 base to trimming and J lost 12 bases; unmatched junction nucleotides: 11. The DNA of the CDR3 is TGTGCCAGCAGCCAAGGTCAGGGCAGGGGGAGAGAACTGTTTTTT. It is translated as CASSQGQGRGRELFF.

V and J are TRBV7-6 and TRBJ1-1; possibly TRBD1 for D (5 bases). V lost 6 bases and J lost 2, with 10 bases in between. The CDR3 covers 13 residues. Germline V gene data show CDR1 as SGHVS and CDR2 as FNYEAQ. CDR3 nucleotides: TGTGCCAGCAGTCGGGACCACAACACTGAAGCTTTCTTT. Translated: CASSRDHNTEAFF.

This rearrangement joins TRBV6-5 to TRBJ2-4; a weak D match, TRBD1 (6 bases). The CDR3 consists of 13 residues. Germline V lookup: CDR1 MNHEY, CDR2 SVGAGI. V was cut by 11 bases and J by 8 bases, with 19 bases left in between. The CDR3 nucleotides are TGTGCCTTAGGGGGTCGGGAAGAGGACATTCAGTACTTC. It translates to CALGGREEDIQYF.

The rearrangement uses TRBV11-3 and TRBJ1-6; D is undetermined. V was cut by 10 bases and J by 10 bases, with 14 bases left in between. CDR3 length: 12 amino acids. Germline lookup yields CDR1 SGHNT and CDR2 YENEEA. The CDR3 DNA is TGTGCCACTCCCCTGCCGGTCTCACCCCTCCACTTT. It codes for CATPLPVSPLHF.

The chain joins TRBV6-5 to TRBJ1-1, with 9 bases identical to TRBD1. This CDR3 comprises 15 residues. Germline trimming cut 6 bases from V and 3 bases from J; bases unmatched to any gene: 8. Germline V gene data show CDR1 as MNHEY and CDR2 as SVGAGI. Here the CDR3 reads CASRGTGLLDTEAFF. CDR3 nucleotide sequence: TGTGCCAGCAGGGGGACAGGGCTGTTAGACACTGAAGCTTTCTTT.

V and J are TRBV7-2 and TRBJ1-3, with a possible D match to TRBD1 (5 bases). CDR3 length equals 14 residues. Trimming cost V 4 bases and J 6 bases, with 13 bases left between them. The germline gives CDR1 SGHTA, CDR2 FQGNSA. CDR3 loop: CASSSSWGLNTIYF. CDR3 sequence (DNA): TGTGCCAGCAGCTCTAGCTGGGGCCTAAACACCATATATTTT.

The rearrangement joins TRBV11-2 to TRBJ2-1; no clear D gene. CDR1 is SGHAT, CDR2 FQNNGV, per germline. The CDR3 has 15 amino acids. V lost 5 bases and J 3 bases, leaving 14 bases between the germline ends. CDR3 sequence reads: CASSRTSNIYNEQFF. The CDR3 bases are TGTGCCAGCAGCCGAACCTCGAATATCTACAATGAGCAGTTCTTC.

This clone is medium-sized. This chain joins TRBV19 and TRBJ2-7; D is unresolved. This CDR3 has 14 amino acids. CDR1 is LNHDA, CDR2 SQIVND, per germline (reference sequence). V was clipped by 5 bases and J by 4 bases, with 15 bases between them. The CDR3 spells CASSSHLQQYEQYF. The CDR3 nucleotides are TGTGCCAGTAGTTCCCACTTACAGCAATACGAGCAGTACTTC.

The CDR3 DNA is TGCGCCAGCAGCCCGGATGACAGCTACGAGCAGTACTTC. It specifies CASSPDDSYEQYF. This chain joins TRBV5-1 and TRBJ2-7, with D possibly being TRBD1 (5 bases). This CDR3 comprises 13 residues. CDR1 is SGHRS, CDR2 YFSETQ, per germline. V dropped 4 bases and J dropped 3 bases, with 11 bases sitting between them.

This clone turned up a few times. The gene calls are TRBV19 and TRBJ1-1, with D unclear. This CDR3 has 15 residues. CDR1 is LNHDA, CDR2 SQIVND, per germline (reference sequence). The germline V and J ends were trimmed by 3 bases and 0 bases, with 11 bases remaining between them. DNA of the CDR3: TGTGCCAGTAGTATTAGCAGCACAGTGAACACTGAAGCTTTCTTT. It yields the protein CASSISSTVNTEAFF.

This chain connects TRBV7-9 to TRBJ1-4, with TRBD1 identical over 7 bases. The CDR3 extends over 16 amino acids. V trimming: 1 base; J trimming: 5 bases; junction bases outside the gene matches: 7. Looked up from germline, CDR1 is SEHNR and CDR2 is FQNEAQ (reference sequence). The CDR3 coding sequence is TGTGCCAGCAGCTTAGTATGGACAGGACAAAATGAAAAACTGTTTTTT. It yields the protein CASSLVWTGQNEKLFF.

The rearrangement joins TRBV5-1 to TRBJ1-1; D possibly corresponds to TRBD1 (6 bases). The germline V and J ends were trimmed by 4 bases and 3 bases, with 10 bases remaining between them. The CDR3 sequence is 13 residues long. CDR1 SGHRS and CDR2 YFSETQ come from the germline V gene. The CDR3 spells CASSPGGHTEAFF. Written as DNA, the CDR3 is TGCGCCAGCAGCCCGGGGGGCCACACTGAAGCTTTCTTT.

The rearrangement uses TRBV21-1 and TRBJ2-1. TRBV21-1 is termed a pseudogene. The CDR3 loop spans 17 amino acids. The CDR3 nucleotides are TGTGCCAGCAGCAACATGAGGGGCGGCTGTTTTTACAATGAGCAGTTCTTC. It specifies CASSNMRGGCFYNEQFF.

V and J are TRBV4-1 and TRBJ1-5; tentatively, D is TRBD1 (5 bases). V was shortened by 4 bases and J by 7 bases, with 11 bases between the two germline ends. The CDR3 is 13 residues long. The germline CDR1 and CDR2 sequences are MGHRA and YSYEKL. CDR3 loop: CASSRTSSQPQHF. The CDR3 nucleotides read TGCGCCAGCAGCCGGACAAGCAGCCAGCCCCAGCATTTT.

The chain carries TRBV3-1 (or the pseudogene TRBV3-2) and TRBJ2-7; TRBD2 matches 9 bases. Trimming took 4 bases from V and 4 from J; bases not matched to a gene: 8. The CDR3 runs 15 residues. Per germline, CDR1 LGHDT and CDR2 YNNKEL (reference sequence). CDR3 DNA: TGTGCCAGCAGCCCCAGAGGCGGGGGGGCATACGAGCAGTACTTC. This translates into CASSPRGGGAYEQYF.

This chain links TRBV2 with TRBJ1-5; TRBD1 is a possible D gene (6 bases). The CDR3 consists of 13 residues. The V gene lost 7 bases and the J gene lost 3 bases, with 10 bases spanning the gap. Looked up from germline, CDR1 is SNHLY and CDR2 is FYNNEI. CDR3 loop: CASTGQINQPQHF. The CDR3 bases are TGTGCCAGCACGGGACAAATCAATCAGCCCCAGCATTTT.

The gene calls are TRBV4-1 and TRBJ2-2; D remains unclear. CDR3 length: 16 residues. The germline gives CDR1 MGHRA, CDR2 YSYEKL. V gave up 0 bases and J gave up 5 bases, with 13 bases separating them. The CDR3 nucleotides are TGCGCCAGCAGCCAAGATAGGATGCGCCCTACCGGGGAGCTGTTTTTT. Translation gives CASSQDRMRPTGELFF.

This clone was seen just once. The chain combines TRBV5-8 with TRBJ2-7, with 8 bases lining up with TRBD1. The CDR3 is 14 residues long. V gave up 4 bases and J gave up 3 bases; unmatched junction bases: 6. CDR1 is SGHTS and CDR2 is YDEGEE in the germline V gene. CDR3 in DNA: TGTGCCAGCAGCATCAGGGGGCCTCTCTACGAGCAGTACTTC. This gives the protein CASSIRGPLYEQYF.

This chain uses TRBV6-5 with TRBJ2-1, with D perhaps TRBD2 (6 bases). The CDR3 consists of 12 residues. V gave up 7 bases and J gave up 5 bases, with 9 bases separating them. The V gene's germline CDR1 is MNHEY and CDR2 SVGAGI. DNA for the CDR3: TGTGCCAGCATGCGGGGAGACAATGAGCAGTTCTTC. It codes for CASMRGDNEQFF.

The chain links TRBV6-5 to TRBJ2-7; a weak D match, TRBD2 (5 bases). Trimming left V 6 bases short and J 3 bases short, with 12 bases between. Germline-derived CDR1 and CDR2 are MNHEY and SVGAGI. This CDR3 region has 13 residues. CDR3 in amino acids: CASRLDANYEQYF. Written as DNA, the CDR3 is TGTGCCAGCAGACTAGACGCAAACTACGAGCAGTACTTC.

The J gene is TRBJ1-1, the V gene TRBV7-9; no definite D call. V gave up 2 bases and J gave up 5 bases, with 9 bases separating them. This CDR3 contains 13 residues. Germline V lookup: CDR1 SEHNR, CDR2 FQNEAQ (reference sequence). Here the CDR3 reads CASSLSSGTEAFF. The CDR3 nucleotides are TGTGCCAGCAGCTTAAGTTCGGGGACTGAAGCTTTCTTT.

V and J are TRBV2 and TRBJ1-5, with D possibly being TRBD1 (5 bases). Trimming removed 3 bases from V and 0 bases from J, with 15 bases in between. The CDR3 is 17 amino acids. The germline gives CDR1 SNHLY, CDR2 FYNNEI. DNA for the CDR3: TGTGCCAGCAGTGACCTACTTCGGGGGACTAGCAATCAGCCCCAGCATTTT. Amino acids: CASSDLLRGTSNQPQHF.